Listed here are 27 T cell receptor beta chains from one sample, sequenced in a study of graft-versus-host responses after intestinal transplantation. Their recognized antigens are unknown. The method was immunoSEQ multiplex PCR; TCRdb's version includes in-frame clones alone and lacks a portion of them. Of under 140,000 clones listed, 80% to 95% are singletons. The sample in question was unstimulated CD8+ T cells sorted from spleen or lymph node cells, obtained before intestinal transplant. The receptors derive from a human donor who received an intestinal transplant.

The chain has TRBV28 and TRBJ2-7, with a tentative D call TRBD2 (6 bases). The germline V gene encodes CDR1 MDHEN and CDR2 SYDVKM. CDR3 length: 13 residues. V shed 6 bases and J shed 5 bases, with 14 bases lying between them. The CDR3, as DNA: TGTGCCAGCAGGATTCCGGGACTTAACGAGCAGTACTTC. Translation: CASRIPGLNEQYF.

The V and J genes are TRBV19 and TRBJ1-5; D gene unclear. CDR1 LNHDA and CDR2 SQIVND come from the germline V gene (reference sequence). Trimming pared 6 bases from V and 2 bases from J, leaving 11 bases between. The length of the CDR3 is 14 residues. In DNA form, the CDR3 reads TGTGCCAGTAGGGACTTCTATGGCAATCAGCCCCAGCATTTT. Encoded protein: CASRDFYGNQPQHF.

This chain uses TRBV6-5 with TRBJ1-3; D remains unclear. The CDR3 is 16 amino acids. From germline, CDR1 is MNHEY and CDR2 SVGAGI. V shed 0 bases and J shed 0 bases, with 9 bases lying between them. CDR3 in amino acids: CASSYSNSLSGNTIYF. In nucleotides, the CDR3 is TGTGCCAGCAGTTACTCGAACAGCCTCTCTGGAAACACCATATATTTT.

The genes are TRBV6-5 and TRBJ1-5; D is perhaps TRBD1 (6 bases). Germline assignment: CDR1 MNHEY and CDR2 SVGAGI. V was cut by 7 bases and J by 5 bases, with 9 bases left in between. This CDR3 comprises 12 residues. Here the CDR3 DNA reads TGTGCCAGCAAGCCAGGGGATCAGCCCCAGCATTTT. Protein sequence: CASKPGDQPQHF.

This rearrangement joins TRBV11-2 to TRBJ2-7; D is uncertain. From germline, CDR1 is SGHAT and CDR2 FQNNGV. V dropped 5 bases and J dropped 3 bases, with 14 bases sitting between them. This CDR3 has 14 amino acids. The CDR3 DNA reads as TGTGCCAGCAGCCCCACGTCGGCACACTACGAGCAGTACTTC. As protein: CASSPTSAHYEQYF. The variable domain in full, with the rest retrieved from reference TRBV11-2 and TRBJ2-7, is EAGVAQSPRYKIIEKRQSVAFWCNPISGHATLYWYQQILGQGPKLLIQFQNNGVVDDSQLPKDRFSAERLKGVDSTLKIQPAKLEDSAVYLCASSPTSAHYEQYFGPGTRLTVT.

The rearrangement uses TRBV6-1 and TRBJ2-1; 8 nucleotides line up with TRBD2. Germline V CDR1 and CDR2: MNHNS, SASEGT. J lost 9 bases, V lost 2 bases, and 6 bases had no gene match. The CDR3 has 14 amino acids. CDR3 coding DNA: TGTGCCAGCAGTGAATTGAATAGCGGGGCTGAGCAGTTCTTC. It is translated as CASSELNSGAEQFF.

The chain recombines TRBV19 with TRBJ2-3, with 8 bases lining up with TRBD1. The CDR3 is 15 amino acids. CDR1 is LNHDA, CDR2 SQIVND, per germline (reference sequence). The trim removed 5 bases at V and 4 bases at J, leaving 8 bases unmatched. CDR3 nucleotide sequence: TGTGCCAGTAGTCCGATCAGGGGGCGCGCAGATACGCAGTATTTT. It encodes CASSPIRGRADTQYF. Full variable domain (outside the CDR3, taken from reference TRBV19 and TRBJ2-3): DGGITQSPKYLFRKEGQNVTLSCEQNLNHDAMYWYRQDPGQGLRLIYYSQIVNDFQKGDIAEGYSVSREKKESFPLTVTSAQKNPTAFYLCASSPIRGRADTQYFGPGTRLTVL.

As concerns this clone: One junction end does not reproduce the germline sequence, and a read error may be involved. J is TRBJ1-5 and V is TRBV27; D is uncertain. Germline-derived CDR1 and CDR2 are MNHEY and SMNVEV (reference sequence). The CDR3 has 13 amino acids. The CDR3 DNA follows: TGTGCCAGCAGTTTAGCACTTCATCAGCCCCTGCATTTT. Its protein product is CASSLALHQPLHF.

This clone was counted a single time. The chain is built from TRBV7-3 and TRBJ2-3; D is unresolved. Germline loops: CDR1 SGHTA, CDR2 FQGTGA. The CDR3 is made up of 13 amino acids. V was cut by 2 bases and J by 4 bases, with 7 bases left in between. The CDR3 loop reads CASSLGFPDTQYF. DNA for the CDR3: TGTGCCAGCAGCTTAGGGTTTCCAGATACGCAGTATTTT.

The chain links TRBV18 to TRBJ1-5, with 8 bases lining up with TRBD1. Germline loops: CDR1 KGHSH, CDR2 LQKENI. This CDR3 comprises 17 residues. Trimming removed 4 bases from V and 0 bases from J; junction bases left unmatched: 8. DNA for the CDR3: TGTGCCAGCTCACTGACGGGACAGGTATATAGCAATCAGCCCCAGCATTTT. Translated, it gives CASSLTGQVYSNQPQHF.

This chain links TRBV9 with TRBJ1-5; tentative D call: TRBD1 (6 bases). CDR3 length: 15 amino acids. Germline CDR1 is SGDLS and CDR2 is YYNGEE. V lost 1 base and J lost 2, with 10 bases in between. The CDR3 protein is CASSVTGNGNQPQHF. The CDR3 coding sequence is TGTGCCAGCAGCGTAACAGGGAATGGCAATCAGCCCCAGCATTTT. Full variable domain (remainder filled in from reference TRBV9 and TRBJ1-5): DSGVTQTPKHLITATGQRVTLRCSPRSGDLSVYWYQQSLDQGLQFLIQYYNGEERAKGNILERFSAQQFPDLHSELNLSSLELGDSALYFCASSVTGNGNQPQHFGDGTRLSIL.

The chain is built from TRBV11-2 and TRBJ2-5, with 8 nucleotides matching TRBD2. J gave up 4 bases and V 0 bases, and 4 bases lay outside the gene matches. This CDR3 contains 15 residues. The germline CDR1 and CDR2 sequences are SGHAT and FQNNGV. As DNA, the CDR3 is TGTGCCAGCAGCTTAGAAGCGGGAGTGGGAGAGACCCAGTACTTC. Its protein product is CASSLEAGVGETQYF.

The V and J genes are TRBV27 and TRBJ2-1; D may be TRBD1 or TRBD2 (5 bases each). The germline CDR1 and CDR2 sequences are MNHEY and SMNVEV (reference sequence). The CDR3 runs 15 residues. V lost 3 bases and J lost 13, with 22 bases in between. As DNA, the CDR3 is TGTGCCAGCAGTTTGCCTACGGGGCTTCCTAGCAAACAGTTCTTC. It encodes CASSLPTGLPSKQFF.

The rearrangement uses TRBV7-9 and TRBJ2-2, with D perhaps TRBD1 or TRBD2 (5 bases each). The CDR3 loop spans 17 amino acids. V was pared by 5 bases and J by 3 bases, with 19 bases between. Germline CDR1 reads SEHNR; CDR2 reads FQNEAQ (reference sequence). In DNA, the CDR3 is TGTGCCAGCAGCCCCCGTGAGGGGCTTCGGGACACCGGGGAGCTGTTTTTT. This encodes CASSPREGLRDTGELFF. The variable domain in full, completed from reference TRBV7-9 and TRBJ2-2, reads DTGVSQNPRHKITKRGQNVTFRCDPISEHNRLYWYRQTLGQGPEFLTYFQNEAQLEKSRLLSDRFSAERPKGSFSTLEIQRTEQGDSAMYLCASSPREGLRDTGELFFGEGSRLTVL.

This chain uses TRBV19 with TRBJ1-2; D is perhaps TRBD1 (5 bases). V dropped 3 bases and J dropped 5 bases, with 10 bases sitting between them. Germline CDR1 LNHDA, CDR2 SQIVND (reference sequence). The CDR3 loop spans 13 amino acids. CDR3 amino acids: CASSIGTAYGYTF. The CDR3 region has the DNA TGTGCCAGTAGTATCGGGACGGCTTATGGCTACACCTTC.

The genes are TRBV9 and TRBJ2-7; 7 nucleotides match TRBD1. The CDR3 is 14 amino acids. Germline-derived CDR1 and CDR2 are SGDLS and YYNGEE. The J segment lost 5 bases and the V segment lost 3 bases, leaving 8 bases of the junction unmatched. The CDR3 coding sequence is TGTGCCAGCAGCGAAGGGGGCTCGATCGACGAGCAGTACTTC. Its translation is CASSEGGSIDEQYF.

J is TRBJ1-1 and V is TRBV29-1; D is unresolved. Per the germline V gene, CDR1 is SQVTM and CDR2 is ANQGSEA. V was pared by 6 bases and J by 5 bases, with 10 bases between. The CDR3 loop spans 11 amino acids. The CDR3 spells CSVRLGTEAFF. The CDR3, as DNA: TGCAGCGTCCGACTGGGGACTGAAGCTTTCTTT. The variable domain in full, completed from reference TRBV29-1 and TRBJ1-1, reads SAVISQKPSRDICQRGTSLTIQCQVDSQVTMMFWYRQQPGQSLTLIATANQGSEATYESGFVIDKFPISRPNLTFSTLTVSNMSPEDSSIYLCSVRLGTEAFFGQGTRLTVV.

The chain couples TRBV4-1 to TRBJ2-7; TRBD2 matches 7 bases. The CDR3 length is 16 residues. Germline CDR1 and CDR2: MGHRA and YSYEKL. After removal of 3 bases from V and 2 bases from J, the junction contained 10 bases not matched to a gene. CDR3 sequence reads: CASSQTQRGTTYEQYF. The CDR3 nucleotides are TGCGCCAGCAGCCAGACCCAGCGGGGAACCACCTACGAGCAGTACTTC.

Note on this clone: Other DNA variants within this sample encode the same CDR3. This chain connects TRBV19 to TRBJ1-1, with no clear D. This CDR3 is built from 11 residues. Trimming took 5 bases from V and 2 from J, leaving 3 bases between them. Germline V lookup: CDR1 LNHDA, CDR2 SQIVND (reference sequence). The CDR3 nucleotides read TGTGCCAGTAGTTTAAACACTGAAGCTTTCTTT. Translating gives CASSLNTEAFF. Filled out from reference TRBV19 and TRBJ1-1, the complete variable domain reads DGGITQSPKYLFRKEGQNVTLSCEQNLNHDAMYWYRQDPGQGLRLIYYSQIVNDFQKGDIAEGYSVSREKKESFPLTVTSAQKNPTAFYLCASSLNTEAFFGQGTRLTVV.

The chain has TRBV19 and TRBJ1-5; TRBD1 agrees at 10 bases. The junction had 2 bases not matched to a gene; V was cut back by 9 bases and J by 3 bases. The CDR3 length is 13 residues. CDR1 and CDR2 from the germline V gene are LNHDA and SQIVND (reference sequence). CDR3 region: CASGTGVNQPQHF. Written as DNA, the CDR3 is TGTGCCAGCGGGACAGGGGTCAATCAGCCCCAGCATTTT.

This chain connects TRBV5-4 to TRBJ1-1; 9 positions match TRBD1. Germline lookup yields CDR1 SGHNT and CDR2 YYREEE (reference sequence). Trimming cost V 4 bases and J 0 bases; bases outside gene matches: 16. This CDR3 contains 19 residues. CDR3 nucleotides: TGTGCCAGCAGCGACGGGACAGGGAATCTAATCCTAATGAACACTGAAGCTTTCTTT. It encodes CASSDGTGNLILMNTEAFF.

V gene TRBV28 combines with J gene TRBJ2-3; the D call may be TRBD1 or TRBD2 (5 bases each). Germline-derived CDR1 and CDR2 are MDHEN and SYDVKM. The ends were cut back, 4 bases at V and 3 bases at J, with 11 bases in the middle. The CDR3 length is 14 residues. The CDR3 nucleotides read TGTGCCAGCAGTTGGGGACGGATGACAGATACGCAGTATTTT. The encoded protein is CASSWGRMTDTQYF.

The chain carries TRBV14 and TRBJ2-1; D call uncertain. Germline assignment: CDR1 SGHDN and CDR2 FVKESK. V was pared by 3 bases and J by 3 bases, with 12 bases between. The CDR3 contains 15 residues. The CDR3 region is CASSQGLGYYNEQFF. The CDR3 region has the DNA TGTGCCAGCAGCCAGGGTCTTGGGTACTACAATGAGCAGTTCTTC.

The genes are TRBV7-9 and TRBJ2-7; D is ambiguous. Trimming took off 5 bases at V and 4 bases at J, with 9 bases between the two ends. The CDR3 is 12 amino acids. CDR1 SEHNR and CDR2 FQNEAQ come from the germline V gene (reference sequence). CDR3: CASSPWGYEQYF. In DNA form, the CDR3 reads TGTGCCAGCAGCCCCTGGGGTTACGAGCAGTACTTC. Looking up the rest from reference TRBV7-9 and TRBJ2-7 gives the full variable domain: DTGVSQNPRHKITKRGQNVTFRCDPISEHNRLYWYRQTLGQGPEFLTYFQNEAQLEKSRLLSDRFSAERPKGSFSTLEIQRTEQGDSAMYLCASSPWGYEQYFGPGTRLTVT.

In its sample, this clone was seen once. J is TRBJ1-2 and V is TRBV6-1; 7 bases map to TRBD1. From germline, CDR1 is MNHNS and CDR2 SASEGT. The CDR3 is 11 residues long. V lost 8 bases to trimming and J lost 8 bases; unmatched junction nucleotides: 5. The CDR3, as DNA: TGTGCCAGCTTGGTAGGGGGCGGCTACACCTTC. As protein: CASLVGGGYTF.

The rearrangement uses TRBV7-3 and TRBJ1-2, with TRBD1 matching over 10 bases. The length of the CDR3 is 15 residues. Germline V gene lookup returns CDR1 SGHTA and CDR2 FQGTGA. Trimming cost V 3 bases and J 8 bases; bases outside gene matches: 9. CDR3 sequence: CASSLSDRGRDGYTF. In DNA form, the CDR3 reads TGTGCCAGCAGCTTGTCGGACAGGGGGAGAGACGGCTACACCTTC.

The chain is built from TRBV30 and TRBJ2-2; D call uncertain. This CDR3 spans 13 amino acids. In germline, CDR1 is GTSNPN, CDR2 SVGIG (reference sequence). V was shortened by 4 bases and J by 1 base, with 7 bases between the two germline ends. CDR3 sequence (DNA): TGTGCCTGGAACTGGATGAACACCGGGGAGCTGTTTTTT. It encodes CAWNWMNTGELFF.